The clone carrying this T cell receptor beta chain was detected only a few times. The sample originates from a study of blood T cell repertoires in COVID-19. Study overall: There were acute and convalescent COVID-19 samples, and they came from the United States, Italy and Spain. Sources were T cells, B-cell-depleted T cells, or PBMCs; the material itself was cDNA or gDNA.

V gave up 5 bases and J gave up 4 bases; unmatched junction bases: 6. The CDR3 contains 16 residues. Germline-derived CDR1 and CDR2 are SEHNR and FQNEAQ (reference sequence). Authors' processing steps: Amplification of reference gene primers provided the estimated nucleated cell counts. Profiled with immunoSEQ multiplex PCR; TCRdb holds only in-frame clones, not every one. The DNA was the basis for D and trimming; V, J and clone size are from that table. The sample yields around 170,000 clones, 78% seen once. The sample comprised peripheral blood. J is TRBJ2-2 and V is TRBV7-9, with TRBD1 identical over 11 bases. This TCR came from a woman over 75 with acute or convalescent COVID-19. This CDR3 reads CASSRAGTGGTGELFF. The CDR3 DNA is TGTGCCAGCAGCCGTGCAGGGACAGGGGGCACCGGGGAGCTGTTTTTT.